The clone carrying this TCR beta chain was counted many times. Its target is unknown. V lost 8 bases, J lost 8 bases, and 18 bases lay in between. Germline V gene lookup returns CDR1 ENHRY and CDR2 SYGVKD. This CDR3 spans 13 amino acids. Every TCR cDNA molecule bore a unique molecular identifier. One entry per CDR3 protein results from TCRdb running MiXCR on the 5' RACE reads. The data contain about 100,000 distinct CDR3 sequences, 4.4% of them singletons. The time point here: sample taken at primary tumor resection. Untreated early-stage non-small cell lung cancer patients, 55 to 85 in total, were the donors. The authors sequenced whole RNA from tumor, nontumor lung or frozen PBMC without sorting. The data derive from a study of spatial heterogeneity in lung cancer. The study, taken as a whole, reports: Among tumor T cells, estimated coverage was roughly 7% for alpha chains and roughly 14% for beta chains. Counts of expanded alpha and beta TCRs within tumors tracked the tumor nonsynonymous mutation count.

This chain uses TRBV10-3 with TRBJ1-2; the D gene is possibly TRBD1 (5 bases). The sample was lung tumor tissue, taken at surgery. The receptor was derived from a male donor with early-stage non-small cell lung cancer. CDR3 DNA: TGTGCCATCTCAACGGGACCAGATAAGGGCTACACCTTC. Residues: CAISTGPDKGYTF.